The 15 T cell receptor beta chains given below trace back to one sample, sequenced in a study of blood T cell repertoires in COVID-19. The assay was immunoSEQ multiplex PCR, and TCRdb's table has in-frame clones only and misses some. The table shows some 270,000 clones, with about 88% occurring only once. Input material: PBMCs or T cells enriched from blood (not recorded which). The receptors derive from a woman aged 45 to 65 who had been exposed to COVID-19.

The V call is TRBV9, the J call TRBJ2-7; TRBD2 matches 9 bases. J lost 3 bases, V lost 3 bases, and 7 bases had no gene match. Germline values: CDR1 SGDLS, CDR2 YYNGEE. The CDR3 has 15 amino acids. CDR3 sequence: CASSATSGPHYEQYF. CDR3 in DNA: TGTGCCAGCAGCGCCACTAGCGGGCCTCACTACGAGCAGTACTTC.

The genes are TRBV5-4 and TRBJ2-7; TRBD1 matches 7 bases. CDR1 is SGHNT, CDR2 YYREEE, per germline (reference sequence). J gave up 3 bases and V 4 bases, and 7 bases lay outside the gene matches. This CDR3 region has 14 residues. The CDR3 DNA reads TGTGCCAGCAGCACAAAGACAGGGAACTACGAGCAGTACTTC. Its translation is CASSTKTGNYEQYF.

V is TRBV10-3 and J is TRBJ2-5; the match to TRBD2 covers 13 bases. There are 17 residues in the CDR3. Germline-derived CDR1 and CDR2 are ENHRY and SYGVKD. The V gene end was trimmed by 0 bases and the J gene end by 3 bases; junction bases not matched to a gene: 4. The CDR3, as DNA: TGTGCCATCAGTGAGTCGAAGGGGACTAGCGGGGAAGAGACCCAGTACTTC. Protein: CAISESKGTSGEETQYF.

The chain combines TRBV10-3 with TRBJ2-3, with 8 positions matching TRBD1. The CDR3 extends over 15 amino acids. Germline CDR1 and CDR2: ENHRY and SYGVKD. The junction had 7 bases not matched to a gene; V was cut back by 5 bases and J by 3 bases. The CDR3 reads CAISHPGGRTDTQYF. DNA of the CDR3: TGTGCCATCAGTCACCCAGGGGGCCGGACAGATACGCAGTATTTT.

CDR3 in DNA: TGTGCCAGCAGCGGGGGCGGTGGCTACACCTTC. Protein product: CASSGGGGYTF. The V gene is TRBV9, the J gene TRBJ1-2; a weak D match, TRBD1 (5 bases). The germline V and J ends were trimmed by 3 bases and 7 bases, with 7 bases remaining between them. The CDR3 totals 11 residues. The germline gives CDR1 SGDLS, CDR2 YYNGEE.

This clone was picked up a small number of times. V and J are TRBV6-5 and TRBJ1-1; TRBD1 agrees at 7 bases. Germline CDR1 reads MNHEY; CDR2 reads SVGAGI. There are 12 residues in the CDR3. As DNA, the CDR3 is TGTGCTTCAGGACAGGCTAACACTGAAGCTTTCTTT. Its protein product is CASGQANTEAFF.

V usage is TRBV7-3 and J usage is TRBJ1-6; 9 bases agree with TRBD1. Germline CDR1 SGHTA, CDR2 FQGTGA. After removal of 4 bases from V and 7 bases from J, the junction contained 5 bases not matched to a gene. The CDR3 has 15 amino acids. The CDR3 nucleotides are TGTGCCAGCAGCTCTGGGACAGGGTTGAATTCACCCCTCCACTTT. Translated, it gives CASSSGTGLNSPLHF.

This clone has just one count. The sample holds other DNA sequences that translate to the same CDR3. This sequence joins TRBV13 and TRBJ1-1, with 10 bases lining up with TRBD1. V lost 4 bases and J lost 4; bases outside the gene matches: 6. The CDR3 covers 15 residues. The germline V gene encodes CDR1 PRHDT and CDR2 FYEKMQ (reference sequence). CDR3 DNA: TGTGCCAGCAGCTCCGAGAGGACAGGGGGCACTGAAGCTTTCTTT. Translation: CASSSERTGGTEAFF.

V usage is TRBV5-4 and J usage is TRBJ2-2, with 7 bases lining up with TRBD1. The CDR3 length is 15 residues. Germline-derived CDR1 and CDR2 are SGHNT and YYREEE (reference sequence). V was pared by 4 bases and J by 2 bases, with 5 bases of the junction left unmatched. The CDR3, as DNA: TGTGCCAGCAGCCTCGACAGGGTAAACACCGGGGAGCTGTTTTTT. Amino acids: CASSLDRVNTGELFF.

The V call is TRBV3-1 (or the pseudogene TRBV3-2), the J call TRBJ2-5; TRBD2 aligns across 7 bases. The CDR3 totals 13 residues. The V gene's germline CDR1 is LGHDT and CDR2 YNNKEL (reference sequence). Losses at the gene ends were 8 bases for V and 7 bases for J; bases not matched to a gene: 10. The DNA for the CDR3 is TGTGCCAGCGGGGGGGACTTTAAAGGGACCCAGTACTTC. Encoded protein: CASGGDFKGTQYF.

This chain's CDR3 is CASSPQGNEQFF. The CDR3 DNA sequence: TGTGCCAGCAGCCCACAGGGCAATGAGCAGTTCTTC. The V gene is TRBV5-4, the J gene TRBJ2-1, with D tentatively TRBD1 (6 bases). Per the germline V gene, CDR1 is SGHNT and CDR2 is YYREEE (reference sequence). The germline V and J ends were trimmed by 4 bases and 6 bases, with 8 bases remaining between them. The CDR3 consists of 12 residues.

V is TRBV5-1 and J is TRBJ1-2; 8 nucleotides agree with TRBD1. CDR1 is SGHRS, CDR2 YFSETQ, per germline. Trimming cost V 4 bases and J 5 bases; bases outside gene matches: 13. The CDR3 covers 16 residues. The CDR3 nucleotides read TGCGCCAGCAGCCGGACCACAGGGGGACAGGAGTATGGCTACACCTTC. Protein product: CASSRTTGGQEYGYTF.

V is TRBV27 and J is TRBJ2-7, with TRBD1 matching over 8 bases. Trimming at V came to 9 bases and at J to 4 bases, leaving 8 bases not matched to a gene. The germline V gene encodes CDR1 MNHEY and CDR2 SMNVEV (reference sequence). The length of the CDR3 is 13 residues. CDR3 region: CASAGTGAYEQYF. The DNA of the CDR3 is TGTGCCAGTGCCGGGACAGGAGCATACGAGCAGTACTTC.

The V call is TRBV27, the J call TRBJ1-2; the match to TRBD1 covers 7 bases. The CDR3 is made up of 15 amino acids. Germline V gives CDR1 MNHEY, CDR2 SMNVEV (reference sequence). The ends lost 5 bases at V and 3 bases at J; junction bases unmatched: 9. DNA for the CDR3: TGTGCCAGCAGTCCACTGACAGGGAGACACTATGGCTACACCTTC. This encodes CASSPLTGRHYGYTF.

The rearrangement links TRBV3-1 (or the pseudogene TRBV3-2) to TRBJ2-5; 8 bases map to TRBD2. The germline V gene has CDR1 LGHDT and CDR2 YNNKEL (reference sequence). The V and J ends lost 0 bases and 4 bases, in that order; junction bases with no gene match: 7. The CDR3 runs 16 residues. The CDR3 DNA is TGTGCCAGCAGCCAAGAAGATCGACTAGCGCTAGAGACCCAGTACTTC. Translating gives CASSQEDRLALETQYF.